This T cell receptor beta chain was sequenced for a study of cytomegalovirus exposure and HLA in healthy donors (dated 2017 in TCRdb). Study-level background: In an earlier analysis of 550 to 750 of the donors, less than 350 Gb of sequence data and some 120 million unique TCR beta sequences from 150 million to 200 million T cells were reported. The aim of the study was to test whether cataloging public T cell receptors could identify signatures of past pathogen exposure. To decide whether each TCR beta V gene segment behaved as functional or pseudogenic, an earlier analysis of some 600 of the donors relied on high-throughput TCR beta sequencing. Every repertoire in the discovery cohort had been generated on one and the same sequencing platform. Rather than using new phenotypic data, the later analysis identified candidate immune exposures from TCR beta sequences and from how often those sequences occurred across donors. Because of strong linkage in the cohort, five DR-DQ haplotypes were treated as single units for association and clustering. Roughly 300 gigabases of sequencing data and 70 million to 100 million unique TCR sequences made up an early release that covered around 640 HLA-typed donors. Besides the first cohort of some 670 subjects, a separate validation cohort made up of 120 different subjects was used. To predict cytomegalovirus infection status, the study combined high-throughput TCR immunosequencing, statistical association of individual TCRs with disease status, and machine learning. HLA typing included class I and class II loci at four-digit resolution. A later genetic analysis took genome-wide SNP genotypes for about three fifths of the 666 donors and used that subset as a discovery cohort. Donor age, sex, ethnicity and CMV serostatus were compiled alongside the repertoire data. To study patterns of TCR occurrence, a later analysis re-analyzed previously published TCR beta repertoires from 500 to 850 donors and added high-resolution HLA genotyping. The study profiled the T cell repertoires of about 720 subjects by immunosequencing and related them to cytomegalovirus serostatus. On average, over 200,000 unique TCR beta nucleotide sequences were sequenced per donor among about 400 genotyped donors of the cohort, with 15% to 20% of those sequences being non-productive. Of the roughly 390 genotyped donors, about 80% fell in the genetic ancestry cluster associated with self-reported Caucasian donors. The number of typed donors differed by locus: about 620-640 for A, B, C, DRB1 and DQB1; approximately 520 for DQA1; approximately 600 for DPA1; and some 450 for DPB1.

In total, over 600 healthy bone marrow donors made up the cohort. All cohort members were sampled while nominally healthy, although unrecorded immune exposures were likely present. The donor was CMV seronegative and belonged to the group of several hundred seronegative cohort members. A peripheral blood sample was collected from each donor, and TCR beta sequencing was performed on peripheral blood mononuclear cells. The Qiagen DNeasy Blood Extraction Kit was used to extract genomic DNA from the blood cell samples. What the research found in general, with its limitations: Most CMV-associated TCR beta chains appeared to be HLA-restricted in a later analysis, and the HLA associations seemed to be driven largely by CMV exposure. Only TCR beta chains were sequenced in this cohort, and the absence of alpha or paired-chain data limited detectable features. When HLA alleles, especially DR and DQ, strongly co-occurred, TCR associations were difficult to assign to individual alleles. According to a later analysis, TCR association rates differed among HLA loci, with DRB1 alleles showing the most associated TCRs and HLA-C alleles showing the fewest. Roughly uniform sequencing depth across donors was assumed in presence/absence analyses, although this assumption may not hold. A further reported finding was that TCR beta sequences accurately predicted the HLA-A and HLA-B alleles for most subjects in the first cohort. Across donors, most TCR sequences were observed very rarely, whereas some public TCRs were present in many individuals. An association between a missense DCLRE1C variant and V-gene and J-gene trimming of TCR beta chains was found in a later genetic analysis and replicated in an independent cohort. Approximately 16 rarely observed V segments, including chromosome 9 orphons, were excluded from the earlier analysis of several hundred of the donors because counts were too low. Three of the identified cytomegalovirus-associated TCR beta chains were confirmed in vitro to be specific for cytomegalovirus antigens. For the cohort, immune exposure information was limited to CMV serostatus. Compared with equally common non-associated chains, HLA-associated TCR beta chains in a later analysis were more clonally expanded and had lower generation probabilities. Because the 87-base-pair reads could not distinguish some IMGT-functional V segments, including TRBV6-2 and TRBV6-3, those segments were excluded. In the study, roughly 160 TCR beta chains were listed as associated with cytomegalovirus. In an earlier analysis of about 600 of the donors, most TCR beta V segments appeared in productive rearrangements about 90% or about 30% of the time, broadly matching IMGT annotations. In a later genetic analysis, fewer N-insertions in productive TCRs were reported among donors in an Asian-associated ancestry cluster than the 666-donor mean. Linkage disequilibrium might explain the correlated functional status among segregating V segments, but an unknown experimental factor could not be ruled out. Specific HLA alleles were associated with 15,000 to 20,000 TCR beta sequences at a false discovery rate of 0.05 in a later analysis. In a later analysis, several top co-occurrence clusters were reported to appear linked to parvovirus B19, influenza, CMV and Epstein-Barr virus. Because HLA typing was missing for some donors at each locus, association tests included only the typed subset. According to the authors, the approach could potentially be generalized to other disease states and immunological phenotypes. The classifier was reported to diagnose cytomegalovirus status with high specificity and sensitivity in both the original cohort and the validation cohort. A cluster of highly shared sequence variants was judged likely to be a technical artifact of the sequencing pipeline.

In regard to this clone: The clone's antigen remains unknown. Within one base of it there is no much larger clone, and no base qualities were kept.

The library was generated by the immunoSEQ multiplex PCR assay. For the multiplex PCR, a mixture combining 60 forward primers for TCR Vbeta segments and 13 reverse primers for TCR Jbeta segments was used. The CDR3 region of rearranged TCR beta genes was amplified from genomic DNA with a multiplex PCR assay. On the Illumina HiSeq System, the amplified TCR beta libraries were sequenced as 87-base-pair reads. Concerning the study's data processing: A later analysis tallied around 80 million unique TCR beta chains across the 666 repertoires, and roughly 11 million of those chains were shared by two or more donors. A nearest-neighbor algorithm error-corrected the raw reads and collapsed the reads into unique sequences, merging closely related sequences to remove PCR and sequencing errors. Alignment of CDR3 sequences to IMGT reference sequences was used to assign V, D and J gene segments. For a sequence to be retained, a match of at least six nucleotides to both a V gene segment and a J gene segment was required. Rearrangements were called productive when the CDR3 lacked stop codons and stayed in frame with V and J; all others were non-productive. CDR3 was defined according to IMGT convention as the region running from the second conserved V-encoded cysteine to the conserved J-encoded phenylalanine. In an earlier analysis of around 570 of the donors, sequences lacking an unambiguous match to a single V gene segment were excluded. An earlier analysis of 550 to 650 of the donors classified V segments as functional when productive rearrangements were above 56.7% and as segregating when the standard deviation between donors was above 5%. A statistical classification framework was developed to diagnose cytomegalovirus status using the catalog of TCR beta chain sequences. In a later analysis, V and J genes were assigned by comparing TCR nucleotide sequences against IMGT/GENE-DB human TR gene sequences. A later analysis assigned CDR3 sequences and most-parsimonious VDJ recombination scenarios with the TCRdist pipeline. A later analysis defined each TCR beta chain by its CDR3 amino acid sequence plus V-gene family, and excluded reads lacking a unique V-gene family. A later analysis removed 592 highly shared, low-generation-probability nucleotide sequences to deal with suspected cross-contamination and a sequencing artifact. For each public chain, a later analysis derived a clonal expansion index from normalized ranks of inferred template counts within each repertoire. In a later analysis, generation probabilities were computed using a VDJ recombination model fitted to out-of-frame rearrangements, and the results were checked against IGoR. Hypergeometric tests were used in a later analysis to score TCR-TCR, TCR-HLA and TCR-CMV co-occurrence, with a repertoire-size bias correction applied to the TCR pairs. False discovery rates were estimated in a later analysis by permuting HLA or CMV assignments 20 times. In a later analysis, co-occurring TCRs were grouped using DBSCAN, with TCRdist sequence similarity added in when clustering inside HLA-allele-positive subsets. For co-occurrence clustering, repertoires with fewer than 30,000 or more than 120,000 public chains were excluded, along with roughly 5 repertoires with anomalous nucleotide sharing. This immuneACCESS table, as held by TCRdb, lists in-frame sequences with V and J called but not all clones. Of the missing ones, under half trace to an unresolved V gene in checked studies; the others have no known cause. The DNA gave D and trimming, while V, J and clone size come from that table. The sample includes roughly 66,000 clones, with around three quarters observed a single time. The ten top clones hold about 6% of the sample.

Taken from the germline V gene, the CDR1 and CDR2 loops are SGHRS and YFSETQ. Between the V and J ends, shortened by 0 bases and 1 base respectively, the junction contains 10 bases. The CDR3 has 15 amino acids, counting the end cysteine and phenylalanine. The entry retains the CDR3 DNA only, 45 bases that are in frame from base 1. The chain is encoded by TRBV5-1 joined to TRBJ1-1, with no confident D gene call. The receptor was isolated from a man aged 45 to 65 in good health and CMV-seronegative. The material sequenced was PBMCs. The nucleotide sequence reads TGCGCCAGCAGCTTGGGGGCGGGGTCGAACACTGAAGCTTTCTTT. Its coded protein is CASSLGAGSNTEAFF.